These 15 T cell receptor beta chains share one sample of origin, sequenced in a study of T cells in women clearing cervical HPV infection. Profiling relied on immunoSEQ multiplex PCR, and the TCRdb table lists in-frame clones only, not all of them. There are some 46,000 clones in the sample, with under 40% held by the top ten. The source material was blood buffy coat. These receptors all come from a woman between 18 and 70 years old with a cervical HPV16 infection that either progressed to CIN3+ or cleared (not recorded which).

Concerning this clone: The CDR3 end lies 3 residues beyond the end of the read and is filled in from the germline J gene. This rearrangement joins TRBV18 to TRBJ1-2; the D is unclear. There are 13 residues in the CDR3. The germline V gene has CDR1 KGHSH and CDR2 LQKENI. V was cut by 3 bases and J by 5 bases, with 10 bases left in between. The sequenced part of the CDR3 DNA is TGTGCCAGCTCACCTACGACTGAATATGGC. This translates into CASSPTTEYG. From start to end, the CDR3 is CASSPTTEYGYTF.

Comment on this clone: The sequence runs out 3 residues before the end of the CDR3; the remainder is reconstructed from the germline J gene. The V call is TRBV29-1, the J call TRBJ1-1; D is undetermined. V was trimmed by 3 bases and J by 0 bases, leaving 8 bases between them. The CDR3 spans 13 residues. CDR1 is SQVTM and CDR2 is ANQGSEA in the germline V gene. CDR3 DNA (partial): TGCAGCGTTGATGTCAAAATGAACACTGAA. Protein: CSVDVKMNTE. The whole CDR3 sequence reads CSVDVKMNTEAFF.

Remarks on this clone: The CDR3 end is not reached by the read, which stops 3 residues before it; the germline J gene fills it in. Within the sample, other DNA sequences also encode this same CDR3. The chain couples TRBV2 to TRBJ1-2, with 7 bases fitting TRBD1. The trim removed 4 bases at V and 5 bases at J, leaving 7 bases unmatched. There are 14 residues in the CDR3. From germline, CDR1 is SNHLY and CDR2 FYNNEI. This chain's CDR3 is CASSGNQGGYGYTF. The CDR3 bases that were read are TGTGCCAGCAGTGGGAATCAGGGGGGATATGGC. Full variable domain (missing parts from reference TRBV2 and TRBJ1-2): EPEVTQTPSHQVTQMGQEVILRCVPISNHLYFYWYRQILGQKVEFLVSFYNNEISEKSEIFDDQFSVERPDGSNFTLKIRSTKLEDSAMYFCASSGNQGGYGYTFGSGTRLTVV.

With respect to this clone: The CDR3 goes on 3 residues after the read ends, and that part is filled in from the germline J gene. The V gene is TRBV7-3, the J gene TRBJ2-2, with unresolved D. This CDR3 is 13 amino acids long. V lost 1 base to trimming and J lost 6 bases, with 6 bases between them. Germline V CDR1 and CDR2: SGHTA, FQGTGA. CDR3 region: CASSLSQAGELFF. CDR3 DNA, as far as it was read: TGTGCCAGCAGCTTAAGTCAGGCCGGGGAG.

With regard to this clone: The read is 3 residues too short to cover the CDR3 end, so that end is filled in from the germline J gene. The genes are TRBV18 and TRBJ2-2; unclear D gene. Germline assignment: CDR1 KGHSH and CDR2 LQKENI. CDR3 length equals 15 residues. Trimming took off 0 bases at V and 7 bases at J, with 12 bases between the two ends. The CDR3 DNA, read in part, is TGTGCCAGCTCACCACCGTTTAATCAGGTCGGGGAG. Translating gives CASSPPFNQVGE. The whole CDR3 protein is CASSPPFNQVGELFF.

A word on this clone: The read terminates 3 residues before the CDR3 end, so the remaining end is supplied by the germline J gene. The chain links TRBV19 to TRBJ2-3; TRBD1 matches 7 bases. The CDR3 covers 17 residues. Germline assignment: CDR1 LNHDA and CDR2 SQIVND (reference sequence). Trimming cost V 5 bases and J 3 bases; bases outside gene matches: 14. The CDR3 is CASSRLRQGSITDTQYF. CDR3 bases read: TGTGCCAGTAGTCGATTGCGACAGGGATCGATTACAGATACG. Together with reference TRBV19 and TRBJ2-3, the CDR3 gives the full variable domain: DGGITQSPKYLFRKEGQNVTLSCEQNLNHDAMYWYRQDPGQGLRLIYYSQIVNDFQKGDIAEGYSVSREKKESFPLTVTSAQKNPTAFYLCASSRLRQGSITDTQYFGPGTRLTVL.

For this clone: The DNA ends 3 residues before the CDR3 does, and the rest of the CDR3 is filled in from the germline J gene. This chain links TRBV10-1 with TRBJ2-5, with D possibly matching TRBD1 (5 bases). This CDR3 spans 16 amino acids. Germline CDR1 is WNHNN and CDR2 is SYGVQD (reference sequence). V was shortened by 3 bases and J by 3 bases, with 17 bases between the two germline ends. The CDR3 sequence is CASSENPQGGKETQYF. The sequenced CDR3 bases are TGCGCCAGCAGTGAAAATCCCCAGGGCGGAAAAGAGACC.

As concerns this clone: The read falls 3 residues short of the CDR3 end, and the missing part is taken from the germline J gene. The V gene is TRBV29-1, the J gene TRBJ2-5, with D unclear. Trimming took off 6 bases at V and 2 bases at J, with 13 bases between the two ends. CDR1 and CDR2 from the germline V gene are SQVTM and ANQGSEA. CDR3 length equals 13 residues. The CDR3 region is CSVQLLPQETQYF. Incomplete CDR3 DNA: TGCAGCGTCCAGTTGCTGCCACAAGAGACC.

On this clone itself: The DNA ends 3 residues before the CDR3 does, and the rest of the CDR3 is filled in from the germline J gene. The rearrangement joins TRBV7-9 to TRBJ1-4; possibly TRBD1 for D (5 bases). CDR3 length: 15 residues. In germline, CDR1 is SEHNR, CDR2 FQNEAQ (reference sequence). The CDR3 protein is CASDQGWVGGSPLFF. The covered CDR3 bases are TGTGCCAGCGATCAGGGATGGGTCGGAGGCTCACCA.

The CDR3 bases that were read are TGTGCCAGCAGCCGGACTAGTAGTACAGATACG. Translated: CASSRTSSTDT. The entire CDR3 reads CASSRTSSTDTQYF. V usage is TRBV7-2 and J usage is TRBJ2-3; 7 nucleotides line up with TRBD2. The observed sequence ends 3 residues before the CDR3 terminus, with the missing tail filled in from the germline J gene. V was clipped by 5 bases and J by 3 bases; unmatched bases: 5. CDR3 size: 14 residues. The germline gives CDR1 SGHTA, CDR2 FQGNSA.

The CDR3 DNA, read in part, is TGTGCCAGCAGTGTCATGACAGGCTTCAATCAGCCC. It codes for CASSVMTGFNQP. The whole CDR3 region reads CASSVMTGFNQPQHF. The chain uses TRBV6-1 and TRBJ1-5; a weak D match, TRBD1 (6 bases). The read terminates 3 residues ahead of where the CDR3 ends, so the germline J gene completes it. V lost 4 bases, J lost 3 bases, and 13 bases lay in between. The CDR3 is 15 amino acids. Germline V lookup: CDR1 MNHNS, CDR2 SASEGT.

As to this clone: The read falls 3 residues short of the CDR3 end, and the missing part is taken from the germline J gene. The chain is built from TRBV30 and TRBJ2-3; maybe TRBD2 (6 bases). CDR1 and CDR2 from the germline V gene are GTSNPN and SVGIG (reference sequence). The CDR3 runs to 14 residues. CDR3 amino acids: CAWSFAGLGQPQYF. The DNA read from the CDR3 is TGTGCCTGGAGTTTTGCGGGGCTGGGTCAGCCG.

Concerning this clone: The read ends 3 residues early relative to the CDR3; the germline J gene fills the gap. The chain couples TRBV7-2 to TRBJ2-3, with TRBD1 matching over 7 bases. CDR3 length: 15 amino acids. In germline, CDR1 is SGHTA, CDR2 FQGNSA. V lost 5 bases, J lost 1 base, and 6 bases stayed unmatched. CDR3 loop: CASSPRQGRTDTQYF. The part of the CDR3 DNA that was read is TGTGCCAGCAGCCCAAGACAGGGACGCACAGATACG.

Details on this clone: Read coverage stops 3 residues before the CDR3 terminus; the germline J gene supplies the remainder. The chain combines TRBV20-1 with TRBJ1-3; D might be TRBD1 (6 bases). Germline-derived CDR1 and CDR2 are DFQATT and SNEGSKA (reference sequence). The V gene lost 1 base and the J gene lost 3 bases, with 10 bases spanning the gap. This CDR3 has 14 amino acids. The CDR3 spells CSARGGGNGNTIYF. CDR3 bases read: TGCAGTGCTAGAGGAGGGGGAAATGGAAACACC.

About this clone itself: The read terminates 3 residues before the CDR3 end, so the remaining end is supplied by the germline J gene. V usage is TRBV5-1 and J usage is TRBJ2-1; 16 nucleotides align to TRBD2. Germline assignment: CDR1 SGHRS and CDR2 YFSETQ. CDR3 length equals 16 residues. Trimming took 4 bases from V and 5 from J; bases not matched to a gene: 3. The sequenced part of the CDR3 DNA is TGCGCCAGCAGCAGGGGGACTAGCGGGGGGGACAATGAG. Its translation: CASSRGTSGGDNE. The full CDR3 reads CASSRGTSGGDNEQFF.